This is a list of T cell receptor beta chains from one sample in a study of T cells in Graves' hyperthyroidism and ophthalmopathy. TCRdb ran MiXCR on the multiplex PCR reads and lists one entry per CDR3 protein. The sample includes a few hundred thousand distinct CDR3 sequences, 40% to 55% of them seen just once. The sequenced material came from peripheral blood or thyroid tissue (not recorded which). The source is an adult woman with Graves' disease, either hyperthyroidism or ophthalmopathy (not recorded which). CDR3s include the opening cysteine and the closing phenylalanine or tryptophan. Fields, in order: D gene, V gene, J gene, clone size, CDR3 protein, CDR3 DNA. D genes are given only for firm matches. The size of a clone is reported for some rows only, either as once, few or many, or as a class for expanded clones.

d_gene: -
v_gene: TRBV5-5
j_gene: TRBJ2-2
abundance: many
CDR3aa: CASSRNLNTGELFF
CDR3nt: TGTGCCAGCAGCCGAAACTTGAACACCGGGGAGCTGTTTTTT

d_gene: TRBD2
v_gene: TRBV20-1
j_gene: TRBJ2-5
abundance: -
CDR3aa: CSAPSGVQYF
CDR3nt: TGCAGTGCTCCTAGCGGGGTCCAGTACTTC

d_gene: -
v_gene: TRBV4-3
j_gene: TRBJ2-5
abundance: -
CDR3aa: CASSQRKGETQYF
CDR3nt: TGCGCCAGCAGCCAACGAAAGGGGGAGACCCAGTACTTC

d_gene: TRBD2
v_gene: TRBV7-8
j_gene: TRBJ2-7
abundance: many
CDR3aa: CASSLWSGRVPYEQYF
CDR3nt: TGTGCCAGCAGCTTATGGAGCGGGAGAGTCCCTTACGAGCAGTACTTC

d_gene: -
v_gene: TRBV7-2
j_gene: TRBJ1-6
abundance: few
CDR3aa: CASSPTGGGSPLHF
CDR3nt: TGTGCCAGCAGCCCAACCGGCGGTGGTTCACCCCTCCACTTT

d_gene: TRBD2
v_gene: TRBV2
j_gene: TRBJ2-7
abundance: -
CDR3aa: CASSAGLAGVGEQYF
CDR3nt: TGTGCCAGCAGTGCGGGACTAGCGGGAGTAGGCGAGCAGTACTTC

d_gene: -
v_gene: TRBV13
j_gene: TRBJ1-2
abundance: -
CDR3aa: CASSGLGGNRNYGYTF
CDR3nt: TGTGCCAGCAGCGGCCTAGGGGGTAATCGGAACTATGGCTACACCTTC

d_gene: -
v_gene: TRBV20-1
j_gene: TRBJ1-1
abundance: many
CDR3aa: CSARDRRNTEAFF
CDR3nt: TGCAGTGCTAGAGATAGGAGGAACACTGAAGCTTTCTTT

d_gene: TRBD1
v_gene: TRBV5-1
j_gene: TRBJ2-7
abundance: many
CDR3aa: CASSSQGQGAYEQYF
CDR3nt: TGCGCCAGCAGCTCACAGGGACAGGGGGCCTACGAGCAGTACTTC

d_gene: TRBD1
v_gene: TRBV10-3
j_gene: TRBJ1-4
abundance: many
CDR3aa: CATNRGGQGGEKLFF
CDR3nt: TGTGCCACCAACCGAGGAGGACAGGGAGGCGAAAAACTGTTTTTT

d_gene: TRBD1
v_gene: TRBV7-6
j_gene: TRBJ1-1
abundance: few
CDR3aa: CASSLVQGAGAFF
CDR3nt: TGTGCCAGCAGCTTAGTCCAGGGGGCCGGGGCTTTCTTT

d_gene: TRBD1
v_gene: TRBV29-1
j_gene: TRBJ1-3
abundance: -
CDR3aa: CSVQQGAEGNTIYF
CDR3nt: TGCAGCGTCCAACAGGGGGCTGAAGGAAACACCATATATTTT

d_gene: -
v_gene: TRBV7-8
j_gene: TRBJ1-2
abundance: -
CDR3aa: CASSQDRDPKYGYTF
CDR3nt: TGTGCCAGCAGCCAAGACCGGGATCCTAAGTATGGCTACACCTTC

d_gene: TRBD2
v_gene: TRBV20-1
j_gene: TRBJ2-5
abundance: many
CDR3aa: CSARAFGLAGVETQYF
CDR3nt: TGCAGTGCTAGGGCATTCGGACTAGCGGGAGTAGAGACCCAGTACTTC

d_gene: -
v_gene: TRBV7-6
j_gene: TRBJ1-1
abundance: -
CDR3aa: CASSVESYGGTEAFF
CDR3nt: TGTGCCAGCAGCGTTGAATCATACGGGGGCACTGAAGCTTTCTTT

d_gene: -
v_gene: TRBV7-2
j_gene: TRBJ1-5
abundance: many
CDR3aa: CASSSIARANQPQHF
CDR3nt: TGTGCCAGCAGCTCTATAGCGAGGGCAAATCAGCCCCAGCATTTT

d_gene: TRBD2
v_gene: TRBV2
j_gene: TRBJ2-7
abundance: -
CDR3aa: CASSELAGGFLRGEQYF
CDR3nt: TGTGCCAGCAGTGAACTAGCGGGAGGATTCCTGCGTGGCGAGCAGTACTTC

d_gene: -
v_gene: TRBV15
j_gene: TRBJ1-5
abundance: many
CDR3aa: CATSRDPTRDQPQHF
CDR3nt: TGTGCCACCAGCAGAGACCCAACCCGGGACCAGCCCCAGCATTTT